This TCR beta chain was identified during a study of identical twins (dated by TCRdb to 2016 to 2017). The study in broad terms: To test whether fetal clonotypes persist, this study deep-sequenced TCR alpha and beta repertoires from monozygotic twins, from unrelated adults of various ages, and from cord blood. To rule out contamination, replicate twin experiments were performed at different times with different library preparation protocols. The paper's findings and limits, for the study overall: In monozygotic twins, out-of-frame TCR alpha sharing was systematically underestimated by recombination models, although the models agreed with sharing between unrelated individuals. Zero-insertion analyses could be partly confounded by invariant T cells such as MAIT and iNKT, although diverse VJ usage argued against such confounding for most clonotypes. Abundant cord blood beta clonotypes had fewer insertions, young adult naive repertoires showed a similar but weaker trend, and memory repertoires showed no such trend. Compared with coincidental sharing between unrelated individuals, an excess of low generation-probability sequences was observed among out-of-frame TCR alpha sequences shared between twins. Because the same donors could not be followed over many years, conclusions were based on cross-sectional statistical analysis. A weaker excess of twin sharing was found in beta out-of-frame sequences because the signal-to-noise ratio was lowered by fewer shared sequences.

CDR1 and CDR2 are drawn from the germline V gene: LGHNA, YSLEER. V is shortened by 3 bases, J by 4 bases, and the region joining them spans 18 bases. The CDR3 has 16 amino acids, counting the end cysteine and phenylalanine. Only the CDR3 DNA is retained, 48 bases long and in frame from the first base. The library relied on 5' RACE. Sequencing was performed on an Illumina HiSeq 2000. Template switching added a universal primer binding site, and the final cDNA carried a unique molecular identifier that allowed TCR cDNA molecules to be counted accurately. First-strand cDNA for TCR alpha and beta chains was synthesized from specific primers in the conserved constant-segment region. To control for contamination, each cDNA library was double barcoded with a SMART-Mk sample barcode plus Illumina barcodes. TruSeq adapter sequences along with Illumina sample barcodes were introduced in two successive PCR steps. The Illumina HiSeq platform was used with custom primers to sequence TCR alpha and beta cDNA libraries. The authors processed their data as follows. Raw reads were processed with MiGEC to extract unique molecular identifiers, and MiXCR was used to determine CDR3 positions. For each individual, recombination models were inferred using an EM algorithm with the repgenHMM and IGoR tools. The tcR package in R was used for shared clonotype analysis, with sharing normalized by the product of cloneset sizes. To study raw recombination without the effects of thymic and clonal selection, out-of-frame nonproductive sequences were analyzed. Starting from the raw public reads, TCRdb applied fastp trimming at Q25, assembled clones with MiXCR and retained in-frame beta chains. Rows with a matching CDR3 protein are joined into one entry that keeps the most common DNA and genes. The V and J calls were not made by the authors but by TCRdb's processing. A total of 430,000 or so distinct CDR3 sequences appear in this sample, 20% to 25% of them only once. In total, the top ten clones hold just under 3% of the sample.

On this clonotype itself: Its antigen is unknown. Base qualities are missing; no much larger clone stands one base away.

Every donor was a healthy Caucasian. The twin cohort consisted of three pairs of female monozygotic twins, all aged roughly 18 to 29 years. Positive isolation kits from Invitrogen were used to isolate CD4+ and CD8+ T cell populations. In addition, the sample was reused for a study of T cells expressing NK-cell markers. That second publication adds: About eight donors provided sorted CD3+CD56+NKG2C+, CD3+CD56+NKG2C- and CD3+CD56-NKG2C+ T-cell subsets, whose TCR beta-chain repertoires were profiled. Among the eight sequenced donors, seven were HCMV-seropositive and one was HCMV-seronegative. To restrict sorting to alphabetaTCR-expressing T cells, an anti-gammadeltaTCR antibody was added in several experiments. In six donors, the dominant CD3+CD56+NKG2C+ clonotypes were found to rank among the top 10 CD8+ clonotypes and to make up about 1.0-8% of CD8+ T cells. Those dominant clonotypes were again the most abundant among CD3+CD56-NKG2C+ cells in a handful of donors, at roughly 25-60.1%. Whether the expanded NKG2C-expressing T cell clones were specific for HCMV antigens was left unclear. All eight donors whose samples were sequenced were randomly selected healthy volunteers, three of them men and five women. HCMV serostatus was determined by detecting HCMV-specific IgG in serum with a commercial ELISA kit. MIGEC was used to demultiplex reads and group reads by UMI, and MiTCR was used to assemble and quantify clonotypes. Only TCR cDNA sequences supported by at least two reads were kept to exclude erroneous sequences. The tcR package was used for downstream repertoire analysis, and clonotypes were matched between fractions using CDR3 nucleotide sequence together with V segment. VDJmatch was used to annotate antigen specificity against VDJdb, with one amino acid substitution allowed in CDR3.

The specimen was CD4+ T cells sorted from blood. The sequence joins TRBV4-3 to TRBJ2-5, and perhaps TRBD2 as D gene, on 6 matching bases. This clonotype was obtained from a woman between 18 and 30 years old in good health. The DNA is TGCGCCAGCAGCCAGGGTGCATCGCGGGAAGGAGAGACCCAGTACTTC. Its protein reads: CASSQGASREGETQYF.